The next 27 T cell receptor beta chains were all read from a single sample in a study of T cells in Graves' hyperthyroidism and ophthalmopathy. RNA transcripts yielded amplified TCR beta CDR3 regions. When the TCR CDR3 underwent first-round RT-PCR, the HTBI primer set was used. TCRdb passed the multiplex PCR reads through MiXCR, listing each CDR3 protein once. The data show about 350,000 distinct CDR3 sequences, 12% to 15% seen once. Sequencing was performed on blood. The source of these receptors is a woman between 35 and 50 years old with Graves' ophthalmopathy.

In this sample, this clonotype turned up many times. The chain recombines TRBV12-3 or TRBV12-4 with TRBJ2-7, with D uncertain. CDR3 size: 12 residues. V was trimmed by 4 bases and J by 4 bases, leaving 8 bases between them. CDR3 sequence: CASSSGPYEQYF. The CDR3 DNA reads as TGTGCCAGCAGTTCTGGGCCGTACGAGCAGTACTTC.

V usage is TRBV9 and J usage is TRBJ1-2, with D unclear. The CDR3 is 15 amino acids. Germline assignment: CDR1 SGDLS and CDR2 YYNGEE. Trimming removed 4 bases from V and 6 bases from J, with 19 bases in between. The CDR3 DNA sequence: TGTGCCAGCAGCCCGCGTCTTGATGACTTAAATGGCTACACCTTC. It is translated as CASSPRLDDLNGYTF. The variable domain in full, with the rest retrieved from reference TRBV9 and TRBJ1-2, is DSGVTQTPKHLITATGQRVTLRCSPRSGDLSVYWYQQSLDQGLQFLIQYYNGEERAKGNILERFSAQQFPDLHSELNLSSLELGDSALYFCASSPRLDDLNGYTFGSGTRLTVV.

About this clonotype: A read error may produce the germline difference seen at one junction end. The chain carries TRBV6-5 and TRBJ2-1; TRBD2 matches 12 bases. The CDR3 runs 15 residues. Germline V gives CDR1 MNHEY, CDR2 SVGAGI. The CDR3 sequence: CACSYGTSGPNEQFF. CDR3 in DNA: TGTGCCTGCAGTTACGGGACTAGCGGGCCCAATGAGCAGTTCTTC.

This clonotype occurred a few times. The V and J genes are TRBV4-2 and TRBJ1-2; weak D call: TRBD1 (5 bases). Per germline, CDR1 LGHNA and CDR2 YNFKEQ. V dropped 1 base and J dropped 4 bases, with 16 bases sitting between them. This CDR3 contains 16 residues. The CDR3 nucleotides are TGTGCCAGCAGCCAAGCCACCGGGACTCAAGCCTATGGCTACACCTTC. Translation gives CASSQATGTQAYGYTF.

This clonotype appeared a few times. This chain uses TRBV7-9 with TRBJ2-1, with 7 bases aligning to TRBD1. With 2 bases clipped from V and 7 bases from J, the junction kept 8 bases outside the gene matches. This CDR3 has 15 amino acids. Germline V CDR1 and CDR2: SEHNR, FQNEAQ (reference sequence). CDR3 in DNA: TGTGCCAGCAGCTTACGTGGACAGGACCTTAATGAGCAGTTCTTC. This translates into CASSLRGQDLNEQFF.

Only a few counts were recorded for this clonotype. Relative to the germline gene, one junction end is altered; a read error may explain this. The rearrangement links TRBV19 to TRBJ2-7, with D maybe TRBD1 (5 bases). There are 14 residues in the CDR3. Germline CDR1 LNHDA, CDR2 SQIVND (reference sequence). The CDR3: CASSFQGLSCEQYF. The CDR3 DNA reads TGTGCCAGCAGCTTCCAGGGTCTGTCCTGCGAGCAGTACTTC.

The chain combines TRBV9 with TRBJ2-3; 7 bases are shared with TRBD2. V shed 1 base and J 7 bases; nucleotides not matched to a gene: 9. The germline CDR1 and CDR2 sequences are SGDLS and YYNGEE. CDR3 length: 15 residues. CDR3 residues: CASSVSAGSSNTQYF. DNA of the CDR3: TGTGCCAGCAGCGTATCAGCGGGGAGCTCGAATACGCAGTATTTT.

This clonotype showed up many times. This chain connects TRBV9 to TRBJ2-7; 15 nucleotides align to TRBD2. J gave up 2 bases and V 2 bases, and 2 bases lay outside the gene matches. CDR3 length: 16 amino acids. Germline loops: CDR1 SGDLS, CDR2 YYNGEE. The CDR3 loop reads CASSVGLAGGAYEQYF. CDR3 nucleotides: TGTGCCAGCAGCGTTGGACTAGCGGGGGGGGCCTACGAGCAGTACTTC.

Ten or more counts support this clonotype. The chain joins TRBV7-2 to TRBJ2-7; TRBD2 aligns across 9 bases. V lost 0 bases to trimming and J lost 4 bases; unmatched junction nucleotides: 4. This CDR3 is built from 15 residues. Germline V lookup: CDR1 SGHTA, CDR2 FQGNSA. This chain's CDR3 is CASSLASTSGYEQYF. DNA of the CDR3: TGTGCCAGCAGCTTAGCATCGACTAGCGGTTACGAGCAGTACTTC.

The gene calls are TRBV7-9 and TRBJ2-1, with 7 bases identical to TRBD2. The CDR3 extends over 15 amino acids. The V segment lost 5 bases and the J segment 11 bases; nucleotides outside the gene matches: 15. CDR1 and CDR2 (germline): SEHNR, FQNEAQ (reference sequence). CDR3 nucleotides: TGTGCCAGCAGCACCTCTAGCGGCCCTTTAAGTAAGCAGTTCTTC. Translating it yields CASSTSSGPLSKQFF.

This clonotype was recorded at least ten times. The rearrangement links TRBV7-9 to TRBJ1-1; TRBD1 aligns across 10 bases. CDR3 length: 17 residues. The V gene's germline CDR1 is SEHNR and CDR2 FQNEAQ (reference sequence). The V gene end was trimmed by 6 bases and the J gene end by 4 bases; junction bases not matched to a gene: 14. CDR3 DNA sequence: TGTGCCAGCAGACCAACCGGGGCGGACAGGGGGGGCACTGAAGCTTTCTTT. Translating it yields CASRPTGADRGGTEAFF.

This clonotype was counted ten times or more. The J gene is TRBJ2-2, the V gene TRBV10-3; the match to TRBD2 covers 10 bases. Germline V CDR1 and CDR2: ENHRY, SYGVKD. V trimming: 10 bases; J trimming: 3 bases; junction bases outside the gene matches: 11. There are 16 residues in the CDR3. The CDR3 here is CATSSGGASHTGELFF. The CDR3 DNA sequence: TGTGCCACCTCTAGCGGGGGTGCCTCACACACCGGGGAGCTGTTTTTT.

This clonotype appeared many times. The V call is TRBV15, the J call TRBJ1-2; weak D call: TRBD1 (6 bases). This CDR3 contains 15 residues. Trimming cost V 6 bases and J 5 bases, with 19 bases left between them. The V gene's germline CDR1 is LNHNV and CDR2 YYDKDF (reference sequence). In DNA, the CDR3 is TGTGCCACCAGAGCCTTCGCGGGGGGCGGATATGGCTACACCTTC. Protein sequence: CATRAFAGGGYGYTF.

This clonotype was seen a few times. This CDR3 is CASSSGRFEAFF. CDR3 DNA sequence: TGTGCCAGCAGCTCAGGCAGGTTCGAAGCTTTCTTT. The chain uses TRBV12-3 or TRBV12-4 and TRBJ1-1; D gene unclear. V dropped 6 bases and J dropped 8 bases, with 13 bases sitting between them. This CDR3 is built from 12 residues.

This clonotype appeared many times. This chain uses TRBV28 with TRBJ2-5, with D uncertain. There are 14 residues in the CDR3. Germline assignment: CDR1 MDHEN and CDR2 SYDVKM. Deletions cut 3 bases from V and 5 bases from J, with 13 bases between. CDR3 sequence (DNA): TGTGCCAGCAGTTTCGGAAAAAGGTGGGAGACCCAGTACTTC. Translation gives CASSFGKRWETQYF.

This clonotype was found many times. J is TRBJ2-3 and V is TRBV7-2; D gene uncertain. Germline V CDR1 and CDR2: SGHTA, FQGNSA. The CDR3 is 13 amino acids. The V gene lost 3 bases and the J gene lost 6 bases, with 10 bases spanning the gap. CDR3 nucleotide sequence: TGTGCCAGCAGCTTCGGCCCCCCCGATACGCAGTATTTT. It codes for CASSFGPPDTQYF.

This clonotype occurred a few times. The chain uses TRBV10-1 and TRBJ2-2; D possibly corresponds to TRBD2 (6 bases). The CDR3 runs to 14 residues. Germline CDR1 reads WNHNN; CDR2 reads SYGVQD (reference sequence). The V end was cut by 8 bases, the J end by 6 bases, with 16 bases between. The CDR3 reads CASGEGGVAGELFF. The DNA for the CDR3 is TGCGCCAGCGGGGAAGGCGGGGTAGCCGGGGAGCTGTTTTTT.

This clonotype was counted a single time. The chain is built from TRBV28 and TRBJ1-5; D is possibly TRBD1 (5 bases). With 5 bases removed from V and 0 bases from J, the gap between germline ends came to 8 bases. The CDR3 is made up of 14 amino acids. Germline lookup yields CDR1 MDHEN and CDR2 SYDVKM. The CDR3 is CASSHRYSNQPQHF. The CDR3 DNA sequence: TGTGCCAGCAGTCACAGGTATAGCAATCAGCCCCAGCATTTT.

This sequence joins TRBV19 and TRBJ2-2, with D possibly being TRBD2 (6 bases). This CDR3 contains 15 residues. CDR1 is LNHDA, CDR2 SQIVND, per germline (reference sequence). V dropped 5 bases and J dropped 3 bases, with 13 bases sitting between them. The CDR3 nucleotides read TGTGCCAGTAGTTGGAGGGTATATGACACCGGGGAGCTGTTTTTT. Translation: CASSWRVYDTGELFF.

The sample holds many counts of this clonotype. V usage is TRBV14 and J usage is TRBJ2-7; TRBD2 matches 11 bases. The germline CDR1 and CDR2 sequences are SGHDN and FVKESK. There are 19 residues in the CDR3. The trim removed 0 bases at V and 5 bases at J, leaving 15 bases unmatched. CDR3: CASSQDRGGTSGSRNEQYF. The CDR3, as DNA: TGTGCCAGCAGCCAAGACCGGGGGGGTACTAGCGGGAGTAGAAACGAGCAGTACTTC.

In this sample, this clonotype turned up many times. The chain has TRBV11-2 and TRBJ1-2, with TRBD1 matching over 9 bases. The germline V gene has CDR1 SGHAT and CDR2 FQNNGV. The V segment lost 5 bases and the J segment 5 bases; nucleotides outside the gene matches: 21. The CDR3 has 19 residues. The CDR3 reads CASSPPGDRVPLEAYGYTF. The CDR3 nucleotides are TGTGCCAGCAGCCCGCCAGGGGACAGGGTACCCCTAGAGGCGTATGGCTACACCTTC.

This clonotype was counted only a few times. Since the CDR3 does not end with the conserved phenylalanine or tryptophan, this likely comes from a read error. The V gene is TRBV28, the J gene TRBJ2-4, with D tentatively TRBD1 or TRBD2 (5 bases each). The CDR3 spans 17 residues. Germline V gives CDR1 MDHEN, CDR2 SYDVKM. V was pared by 6 bases and J by 0 bases, with 18 bases between. The CDR3 is CASSPSGTIVAKNIQYL. The CDR3 coding sequence is TGTGCCAGCAGCCCCTCCGGGACGATAGTAGCCAAAAACATTCAGTACCTC.

The sample holds a few counts of this clonotype. One end of the junction varies from germline; a read error may be responsible. The J gene is TRBJ2-7, the V gene TRBV28; possibly TRBD1 for D (5 bases). Germline values: CDR1 MDHEN, CDR2 SYDVKM. The CDR3 is 14 amino acids. Here the CDR3 reads CPSSFAGLGYEQYF. The CDR3 DNA is TGTCCCAGCAGTTTTGCAGGGTTGGGCTACGAGCAGTACTTC.

This clonotype was seen a few times. The genes are TRBV11-3 and TRBJ1-2, with D unresolved. The germline V gene encodes CDR1 SGHNT and CDR2 YENEEA. Trimming left V 4 bases short and J 1 base short, with 28 bases between. The CDR3 extends over 20 amino acids. The CDR3 is CASSSDPDGSSARSNYGYTF. In DNA, the CDR3 is TGTGCCAGCAGCTCAGACCCGGACGGCTCTTCGGCTAGGAGTAACTATGGCTACACCTTC.

This chain links TRBV20-1 with TRBJ2-1; TRBD2 matches 10 bases. Germline loops: CDR1 DFQATT, CDR2 SNEGSKA (reference sequence). CDR3 length equals 14 residues. Trimming at V came to 6 bases and at J to 4 bases, leaving 6 bases not matched to a gene. The CDR3 DNA is TGCAGTGCCCACAGACTAGCGGGTTACAATGAGCAGTTCTTC. Its translation: CSAHRLAGYNEQFF.

The rearrangement links TRBV11-2 to TRBJ2-7; 8 nucleotides match TRBD1. Germline V gene data show CDR1 as SGHAT and CDR2 as FQNNGV. The CDR3 is 15 amino acids. The junction had 6 bases not matched to a gene; V was cut back by 1 base and J by 4 bases. Here the CDR3 reads CASSLVWTGMYEQYF. The DNA of the CDR3 is TGTGCCAGCAGCTTAGTGTGGACAGGGATGTACGAGCAGTACTTC.

The sample holds many counts of this clonotype. The rearrangement uses TRBV11-2 and TRBJ2-2, with 8 bases fitting TRBD2. Trimming at V came to 6 bases and at J to 6 bases, leaving 12 bases not matched to a gene. The CDR3 extends over 16 amino acids. Germline lookup yields CDR1 SGHAT and CDR2 FQNNGV. The CDR3 DNA reads TGTGCCAGCAGGCCACCCGGGACTAGAAAGGCCGGGGAGCTGTTTTTT. Encoded protein: CASRPPGTRKAGELFF.